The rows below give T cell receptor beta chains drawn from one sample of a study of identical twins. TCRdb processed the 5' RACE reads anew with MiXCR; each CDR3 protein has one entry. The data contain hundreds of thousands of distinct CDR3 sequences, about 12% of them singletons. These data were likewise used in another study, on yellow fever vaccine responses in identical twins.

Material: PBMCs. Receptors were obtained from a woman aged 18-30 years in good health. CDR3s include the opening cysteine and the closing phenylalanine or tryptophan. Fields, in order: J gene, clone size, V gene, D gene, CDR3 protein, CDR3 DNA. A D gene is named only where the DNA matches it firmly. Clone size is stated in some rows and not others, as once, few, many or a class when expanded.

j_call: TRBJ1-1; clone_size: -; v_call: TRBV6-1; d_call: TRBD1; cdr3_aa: CASSAGTGPSTEAFF; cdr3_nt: TGTGCCAGCAGTGCCGGGACAGGACCATCCACTGAAGCTTTCTTT
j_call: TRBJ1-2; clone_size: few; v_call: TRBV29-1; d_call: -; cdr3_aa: CSVDIGLGGYTF; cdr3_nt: TGCAGCGTGGACATCGGCTTGGGGGGCTACACCTTC
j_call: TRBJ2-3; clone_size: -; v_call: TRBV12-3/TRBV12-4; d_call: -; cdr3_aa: CASTFDRTDTQYF; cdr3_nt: TGTGCCAGCACGTTCGACCGCACAGATACGCAGTATTTT
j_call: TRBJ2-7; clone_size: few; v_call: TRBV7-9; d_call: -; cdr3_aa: CASSLRTEPYEQYF; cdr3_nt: TGTGCCAGCAGCCTAAGGACCGAGCCCTACGAGCAGTACTTC
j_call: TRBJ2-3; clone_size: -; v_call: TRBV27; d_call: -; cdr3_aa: CASSLRTRASTDTQYF; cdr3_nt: TGTGCCAGCAGTTTAAGGACACGAGCTAGCACAGATACGCAGTATTTT
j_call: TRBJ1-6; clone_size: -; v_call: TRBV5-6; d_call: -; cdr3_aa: CASSHLGSNSPLHF; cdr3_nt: TGTGCCAGCAGCCACTTGGGAAGTAACTCACCCCTCCACTTT
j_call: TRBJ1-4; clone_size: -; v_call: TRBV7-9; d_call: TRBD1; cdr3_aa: CASSFRGSTNEKLFF; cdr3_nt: TGTGCCAGCAGCTTCAGGGGGTCGACTAATGAAAAACTGTTTTTT
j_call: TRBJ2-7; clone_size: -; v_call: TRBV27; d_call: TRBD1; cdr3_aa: CASRSGTDFWNEQYF; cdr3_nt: TGTGCCAGCAGATCGGGGACAGACTTTTGGAACGAGCAGTACTTC
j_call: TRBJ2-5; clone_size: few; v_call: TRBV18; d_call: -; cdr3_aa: CASSPPGLFEQTQYF; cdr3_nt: TGTGCCAGCTCACCACCCGGGCTATTTGAACAGACCCAGTACTTC
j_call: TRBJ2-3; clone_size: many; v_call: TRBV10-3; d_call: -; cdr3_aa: CAISNRVGTDTQYF; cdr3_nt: TGTGCCATCAGCAATCGAGTGGGAACAGATACGCAGTATTTT
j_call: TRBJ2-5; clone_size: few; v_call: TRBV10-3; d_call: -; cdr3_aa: CAISQNGVETQYF; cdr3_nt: TGTGCCATCAGCCAGAATGGGGTAGAGACCCAGTACTTC
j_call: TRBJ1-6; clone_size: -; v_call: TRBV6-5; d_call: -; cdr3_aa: CASISGPAESYNSPLHF; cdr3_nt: TGTGCCAGCATTTCAGGGCCGGCGGAATCCTATAATTCACCCCTCCACTTT
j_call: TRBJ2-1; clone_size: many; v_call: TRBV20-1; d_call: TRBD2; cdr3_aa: CSAFTSGGPQFF; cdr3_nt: TGCAGTGCTTTCACTAGCGGGGGCCCACAGTTCTTC
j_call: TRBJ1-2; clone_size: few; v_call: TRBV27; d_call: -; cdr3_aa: CARAGYTF; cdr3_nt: TGTGCCAGGGCGGGCTACACCTTC
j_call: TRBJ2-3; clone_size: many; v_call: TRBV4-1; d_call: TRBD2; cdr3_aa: CASSHDGGGTQYF; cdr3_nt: TGCGCCAGCAGCCATGACGGGGGGGGTACGCAGTATTTT
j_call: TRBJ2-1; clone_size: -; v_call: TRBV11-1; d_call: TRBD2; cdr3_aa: CASRSGLAGGLWLFNEQFF; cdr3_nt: TGTGCCAGCAGGTCCGGACTAGCGGGGGGGCTTTGGCTTTTCAATGAGCAGTTCTTC
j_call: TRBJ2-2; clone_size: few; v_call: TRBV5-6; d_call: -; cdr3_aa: CASSGGWTTGELFF; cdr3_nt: TGTGCCAGCAGCGGAGGATGGACAACCGGGGAGCTGTTTTTT
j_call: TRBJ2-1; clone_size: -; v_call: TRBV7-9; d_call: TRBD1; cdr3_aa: CASSFATGIAYNEQFF; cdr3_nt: TGTGCCAGCAGCTTTGCGACAGGGATCGCCTACAATGAGCAGTTCTTC
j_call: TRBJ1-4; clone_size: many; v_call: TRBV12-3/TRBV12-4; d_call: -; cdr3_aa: CASKGRVNEKLFF; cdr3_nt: TGTGCCAGCAAGGGCAGGGTTAATGAAAAACTGTTTTTT
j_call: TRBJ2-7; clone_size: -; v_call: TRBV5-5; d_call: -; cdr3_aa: CASSWLAVDEQYF; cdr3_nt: TGTGCCAGCAGCTGGCTAGCTGTCGACGAGCAGTACTTC
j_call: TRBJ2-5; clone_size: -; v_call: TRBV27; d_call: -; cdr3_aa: CASSLPQYQETQYF; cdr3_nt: TGTGCCAGCAGTTTACCACAATACCAAGAGACCCAGTACTTC
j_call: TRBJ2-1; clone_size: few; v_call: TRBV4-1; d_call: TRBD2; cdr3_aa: CASSQGGGAANEQFF; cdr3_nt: TGCGCCAGCAGCCAAGGCGGGGGGGCCGCCAATGAGCAGTTCTTC
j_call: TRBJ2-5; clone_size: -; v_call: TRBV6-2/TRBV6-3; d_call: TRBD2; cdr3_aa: CASRIPGTSEETQYF; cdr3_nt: TGTGCCAGCAGAATTCCCGGGACTAGTGAAGAGACCCAGTACTTC
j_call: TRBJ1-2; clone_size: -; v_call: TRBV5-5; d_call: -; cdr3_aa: CASSSVESDYYGYTF; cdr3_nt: TGTGCCAGCAGCTCGGTGGAGAGTGACTACTATGGCTACACCTTC
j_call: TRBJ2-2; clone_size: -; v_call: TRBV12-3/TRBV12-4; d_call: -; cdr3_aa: CASSFSGLPGELFF; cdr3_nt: TGTGCCAGCAGTTTTAGCGGTCTCCCCGGGGAGCTGTTTTTT
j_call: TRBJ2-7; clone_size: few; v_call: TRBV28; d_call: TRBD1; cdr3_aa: CASSSPVWATGQGTRADYEQYF; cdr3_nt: TGTGCCAGCAGTTCCCCGGTTTGGGCCACAGGACAGGGGACGAGGGCAGACTACGAGCAGTACTTC
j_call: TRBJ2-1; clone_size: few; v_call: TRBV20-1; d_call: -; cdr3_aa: CSAPKVEQFF; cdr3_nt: TGCAGTGCTCCTAAGGTCGAGCAGTTCTTC
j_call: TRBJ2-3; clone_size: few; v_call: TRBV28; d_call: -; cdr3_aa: CASSSGGTPTDTQYF; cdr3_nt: TGTGCCAGCAGTTCTGGCGGGACTCCCACAGATACGCAGTATTTT
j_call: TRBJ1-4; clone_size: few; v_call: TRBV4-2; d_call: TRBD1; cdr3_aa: CASSQETGFQKLFF; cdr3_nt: TGTGCCAGCAGCCAAGAGACAGGGTTTCAAAAACTGTTTTTT
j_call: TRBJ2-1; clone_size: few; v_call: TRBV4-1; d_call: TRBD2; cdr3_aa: CASSLLRGGLAFNEQFF; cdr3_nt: TGCGCCAGCAGCCTCCTGAGAGGGGGACTAGCTTTCAATGAGCAGTTCTTC
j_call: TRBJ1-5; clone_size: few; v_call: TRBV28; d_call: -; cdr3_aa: CASGRPQHF; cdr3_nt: TGTGCCAGCGGTCGGCCCCAGCATTTT
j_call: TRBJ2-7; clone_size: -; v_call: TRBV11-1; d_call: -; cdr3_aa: CASSVSSFAEIPLLYEQYF; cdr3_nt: TGTGCCAGCAGCGTAAGTAGTTTTGCGGAGATCCCCCTCCTCTACGAGCAGTACTTC
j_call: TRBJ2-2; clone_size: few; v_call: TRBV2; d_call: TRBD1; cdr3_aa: CASSKQGSGELFF; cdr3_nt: TGTGCCAGCAGTAAACAGGGGTCCGGGGAGCTGTTTTTT
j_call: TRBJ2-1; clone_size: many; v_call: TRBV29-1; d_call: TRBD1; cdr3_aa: CSVPYIDRAAYNEQFF; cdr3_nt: TGCAGCGTTCCCTATATAGACAGGGCGGCCTACAATGAGCAGTTCTTC
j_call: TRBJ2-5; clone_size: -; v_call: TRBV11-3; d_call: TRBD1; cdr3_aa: CASSPGTARRETQYF; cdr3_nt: TGTGCCAGCAGCCCTGGGACAGCCAGACGGGAGACCCAGTACTTC
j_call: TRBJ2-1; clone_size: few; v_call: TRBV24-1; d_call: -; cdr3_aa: CATSDPNRDEQFF; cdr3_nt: TGTGCCACCAGTGACCCCAACCGCGATGAGCAGTTCTTC
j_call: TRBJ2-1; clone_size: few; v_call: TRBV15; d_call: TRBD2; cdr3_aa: CATSREGLAGGPGNEQFF; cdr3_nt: TGTGCCACCAGCAGAGAGGGACTAGCGGGGGGGCCTGGGAATGAGCAGTTCTTC
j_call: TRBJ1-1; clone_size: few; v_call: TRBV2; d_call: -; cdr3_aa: CASSEHGNTEAFF; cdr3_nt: TGTGCCAGCAGTGAACACGGGAACACTGAAGCTTTCTTT
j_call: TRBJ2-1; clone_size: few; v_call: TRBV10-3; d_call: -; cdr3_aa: CAKRRRSYNEQFF; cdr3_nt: TGTGCCAAGAGGAGGCGGAGCTACAATGAGCAGTTCTTC
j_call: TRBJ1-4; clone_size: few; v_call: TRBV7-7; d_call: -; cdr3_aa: CASSSSNHFKDEKLFF; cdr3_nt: TGTGCCAGCAGCTCCTCGAACCACTTCAAGGACGAAAAACTGTTTTTT
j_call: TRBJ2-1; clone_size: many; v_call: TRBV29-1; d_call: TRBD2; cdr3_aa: CSVGTRLSNEQFF; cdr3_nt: TGCAGCGTTGGGACTAGGCTTAGCAATGAGCAGTTCTTC
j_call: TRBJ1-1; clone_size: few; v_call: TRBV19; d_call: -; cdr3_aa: CASSIFSVGTGNTEAFF; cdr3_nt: TGTGCCAGTAGTATATTCTCGGTTGGGACTGGGAACACTGAAGCTTTCTTT
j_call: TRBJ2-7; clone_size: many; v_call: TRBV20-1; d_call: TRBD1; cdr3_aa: CSAEGQGYEQYF; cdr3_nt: TGCAGTGCCGAAGGACAGGGCTACGAGCAGTACTTC
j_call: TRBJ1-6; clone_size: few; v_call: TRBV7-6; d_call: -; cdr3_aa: CASSSRGVGNSPLHF; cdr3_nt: TGTGCCAGCAGCTCTAGAGGGGTGGGGAATTCACCCCTCCACTTT
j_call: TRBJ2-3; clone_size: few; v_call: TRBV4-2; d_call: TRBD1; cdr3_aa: CASKGGVPFSTDTQYF; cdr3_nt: TGTGCCAGCAAAGGGGGCGTCCCGTTTAGCACAGATACGCAGTATTTT
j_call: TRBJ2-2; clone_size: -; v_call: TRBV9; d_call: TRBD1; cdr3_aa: CASSVEPGGTGELFF; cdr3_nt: TGTGCCAGCAGCGTAGAACCAGGGGGAACCGGGGAGCTGTTTTTT